Sequencing of this TCR beta chain was carried out in a study of T cell responses to AZD1222 COVID-19 vaccine. As concerns this clone: What it recognizes is unknown.

The germline V gene has CDR1 PRHDT and CDR2 FYEKMQ (reference sequence). V lost 6 bases, J lost 9 bases, and 20 bases stayed unmatched. The CDR3 is 16 amino acids. TCRdb's copy holds only in-frame clones and misses some; the assay was immunoSEQ multiplex PCR. The sample gives about 75,000 clones, 87% of which show up once; around 20% is in the top ten. Timing groups of about 4 and about 12 weeks for second doses were pooled. The study, taken as a whole, reports: Of the AZD1222 recipients, only 5 or 6 were seropositive at baseline. Clonal diversity may have been underestimated in mostly white British donors.

The TCR originated in an adult who received the AZD1222 COVID-19 vaccine. V and J are TRBV13 and TRBJ2-7; TRBD1 aligns across 7 bases. The specimen comprised peripheral blood, sampled 28 days after the second AZD1222 dose. The CDR3 protein is CASSGLVTGPSDGQYF. CDR3 in DNA: TGTGCCAGCAGTGGGCTTGTGACAGGGCCTTCGGACGGGCAGTACTTC.